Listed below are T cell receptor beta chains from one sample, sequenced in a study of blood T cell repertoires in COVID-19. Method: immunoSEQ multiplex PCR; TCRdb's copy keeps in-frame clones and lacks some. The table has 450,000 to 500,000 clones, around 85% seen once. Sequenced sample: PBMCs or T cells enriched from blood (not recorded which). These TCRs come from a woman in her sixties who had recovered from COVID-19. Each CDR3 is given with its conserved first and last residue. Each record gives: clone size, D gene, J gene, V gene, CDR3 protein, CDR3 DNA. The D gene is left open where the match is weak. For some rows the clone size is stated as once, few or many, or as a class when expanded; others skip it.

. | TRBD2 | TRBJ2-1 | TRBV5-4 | CASSSLAGGLKEQFF | TGTGCCAGCAGCTCCCTAGCGGGGGGGCTCAAAGAGCAGTTCTTC
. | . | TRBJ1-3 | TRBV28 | CASSLWGLGNTIYF | TGTGCCAGCAGTTTATGGGGGCTCGGAAACACCATATATTTT
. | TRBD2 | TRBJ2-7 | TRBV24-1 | CATSGLAGTTYEQYF | TGTGCCACCAGCGGACTAGCGGGAACGACCTACGAGCAGTACTTC
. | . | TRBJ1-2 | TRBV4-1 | CASSQEGTPVLHGYTF | TGCGCCAGCAGCCAAGAGGGCACCCCGGTACTCCATGGCTACACCTTC
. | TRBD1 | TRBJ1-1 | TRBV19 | CASSLTGGGTEAFF | TGTGCCAGTAGTTTGACAGGGGGTGGCACTGAAGCTTTCTTT
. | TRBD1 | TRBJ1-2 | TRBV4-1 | CASRGQGDNYGYTF | TGCGCCAGCAGAGGACAGGGAGATAACTATGGCTACACCTTC
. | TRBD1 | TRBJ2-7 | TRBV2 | CASRDSSYEQYF | TGTGCCAGCCGGGACAGCTCCTACGAGCAGTACTTC
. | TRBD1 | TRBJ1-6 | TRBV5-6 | CASSSAPTGAGYNSPLHF | TGTGCCAGCAGCTCCGCTCCGACAGGGGCGGGATATAATTCACCCCTCCACTTT
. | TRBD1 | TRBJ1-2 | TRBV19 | CASRTGTVSVYGYTF | TGTGCCAGTAGGACCGGGACAGTCAGCGTCTATGGCTACACCTTC
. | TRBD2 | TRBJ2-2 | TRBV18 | CASSPSTSGGTGELFF | TGTGCCAGCTCTCCATCGACTAGCGGGGGAACCGGGGAGCTGTTTTTT
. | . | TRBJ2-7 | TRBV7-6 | CASSPSRGYEQYF | TGTGCCAGCAGCCCTAGCCGCGGTTACGAGCAGTACTTC
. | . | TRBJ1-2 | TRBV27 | CASSPRDSRGGYTF | TGTGCCAGCAGTCCCCGGGACTCAAGGGGTGGCTACACCTTC
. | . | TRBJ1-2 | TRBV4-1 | CASSPIVDYSYGYTF | TGCGCCAGCAGCCCGATAGTCGATTACTCCTATGGCTACACCTTC
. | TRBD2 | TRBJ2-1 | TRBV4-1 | CASSQDYKTSGAIEYNEQFF | TGCGCCAGCAGCCAAGATTATAAGACTAGCGGGGCCATCGAGTACAATGAGCAGTTCTTC
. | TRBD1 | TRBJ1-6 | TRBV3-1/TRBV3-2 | CASSGRDRRNSPLHF | TGTGCCAGCAGCGGCCGGGACAGGCGTAATTCACCCCTCCACTTT
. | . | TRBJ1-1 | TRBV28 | CASRSGEGRAFF | TGTGCCAGCAGATCAGGGGAGGGAAGGGCTTTCTTT
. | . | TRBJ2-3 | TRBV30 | CAWMRTGTDTQYF | TGTGCCTGGATGCGTACTGGCACAGATACGCAGTATTTT
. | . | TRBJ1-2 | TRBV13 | CASSLEQGSGYTF | TGTGCCAGCAGCTTAGAACAGGGCTCTGGCTACACCTTC
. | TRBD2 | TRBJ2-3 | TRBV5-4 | CASSVLAGGGADTQYF | TGTGCCAGCAGCGTACTAGCGGGGGGAGGGGCAGATACGCAGTATTTT
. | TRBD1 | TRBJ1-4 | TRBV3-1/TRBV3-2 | CASSPWDRGSTNEKLFF | TGTGCCAGCAGCCCCTGGGACAGGGGATCAACTAATGAAAAACTGTTTTTT
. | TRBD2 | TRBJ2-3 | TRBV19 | CASSMILAVAADTQYF | TGTGCCAGTAGTATGATTCTAGCGGTAGCGGCAGATACGCAGTATTTT
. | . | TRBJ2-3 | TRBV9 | CASGVAAGPTDTQYF | TGTGCCAGCGGGGTAGCGGCGGGGCCCACAGATACGCAGTATTTT
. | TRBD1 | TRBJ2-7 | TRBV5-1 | CASKAGGGYEQYF | TGCGCCAGCAAAGCAGGGGGTGGATACGAGCAGTACTTC
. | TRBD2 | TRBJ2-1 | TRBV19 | CASRAGVSYNEQFF | TGTGCCAGTAGGGCGGGGGTATCCTACAATGAGCAGTTCTTC
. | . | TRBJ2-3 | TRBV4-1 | CASSQDPGATDTQYF | TGCGCCAGCAGCCAAGACCCAGGGGCCACAGATACGCAGTATTTT
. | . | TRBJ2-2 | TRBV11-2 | CASRGPSNTGELFF | TGTGCCAGCAGGGGGCCCTCGAACACCGGGGAGCTGTTTTTT
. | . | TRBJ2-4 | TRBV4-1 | CASSQDTVKNIQYF | TGCGCCAGCAGCCAAGACACGGTAAAAAACATTCAGTACTTC
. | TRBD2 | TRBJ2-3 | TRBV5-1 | CASSLWLAGSTDTQYF | TGCGCCAGCAGCTTGTGGCTAGCGGGTAGCACAGATACGCAGTATTTT
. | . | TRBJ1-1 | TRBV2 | CASTPAGVGTEAFF | TGTGCCAGCACCCCCGCAGGGGTTGGCACTGAAGCTTTCTTT
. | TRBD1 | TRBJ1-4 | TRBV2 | CASSSTGTGSEKLFF | TGTGCCAGCAGTTCGACCGGGACAGGGAGTGAAAAACTGTTTTTT
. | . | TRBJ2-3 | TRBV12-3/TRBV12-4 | CAWGGLRTDTQYF | TGTGCCTGGGGGGGCCTTCGCACAGATACGCAGTATTTT
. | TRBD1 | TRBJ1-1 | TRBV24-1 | CATSDGTGVYTEAFF | TGTGCCACCAGTGATGGTACAGGGGTGTACACTGAAGCTTTCTTT
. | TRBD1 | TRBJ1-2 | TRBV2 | CASSAPDRWPSNYGYTF | TGTGCCAGCAGTGCCCCGGACAGGTGGCCCTCTAACTATGGCTACACCTTC
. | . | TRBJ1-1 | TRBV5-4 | CASSLGGTSLTEAFF | TGTGCCAGCAGCTTGGGAGGGACATCGCTCACTGAAGCTTTCTTT
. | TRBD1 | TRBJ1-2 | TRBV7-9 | CASSPGTGGDGYTF | TGTGCCAGCAGCCCGGGGACAGGGGGCGATGGCTACACCTTC
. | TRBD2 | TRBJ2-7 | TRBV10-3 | CAISEGGGVEEQYF | TGTGCCATCAGTGAGGGGGGGGGTGTAGAGGAGCAGTACTTC
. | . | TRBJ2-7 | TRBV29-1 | CSASGNPPYEQYF | TGCAGCGCTTCAGGGAATCCTCCCTACGAGCAGTACTTC
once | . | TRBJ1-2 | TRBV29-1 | CSVEDQRGYTF | TGCAGCGTAGAGGACCAGCGGGGCTACACCTTC
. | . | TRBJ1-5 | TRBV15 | CATSRDLQGTPQRGNQPQHF | TGTGCCACCAGCAGAGATCTCCAGGGGACGCCCCAAAGGGGCAATCAGCCCCAGCATTTT
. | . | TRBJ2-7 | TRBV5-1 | CASRLDWGRSYEQYF | TGCGCCAGCAGGCTGGACTGGGGGAGGTCCTACGAGCAGTACTTC
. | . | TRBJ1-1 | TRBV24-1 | CATSDPLDSFKNTEAFF | TGTGCCACCAGTGATCCCCTCGACAGCTTTAAGAACACTGAAGCTTTCTTT
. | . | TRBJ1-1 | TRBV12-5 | CASGLVPGGNTEAFF | TGTGCTAGTGGTTTGGTACCGGGGGGGAACACTGAAGCTTTCTTT
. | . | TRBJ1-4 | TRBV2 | CASSEAIQGGEREKLFF | TGTGCCAGCAGTGAAGCAATTCAGGGAGGGGAGAGGGAAAAACTGTTTTTT
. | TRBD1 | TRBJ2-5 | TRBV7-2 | CASSSTGGAIQTQYF | TGTGCCAGCAGCTCAACAGGGGGCGCGATTCAGACCCAGTACTTC